This T cell receptor (beta chain) was sequenced in a study of Ad26.COV2.S vaccination and SARS-CoV-2 variants. Treatment here: around 19 received Ad26.COV2.S at low or high dose, single or two shots; 5 received placebo; per-sample allocation not given. Sampling occurred on day 63 after the first vaccine or placebo injection. TCRdb's table, derived via immunoSEQ multiplex PCR, lists solely in-frame clones and lacks some. The top ten hold 1.5% of the sample, which has some 640,000 clones, 89% seen once. Germline CDR1 reads LGHNA; CDR2 reads YNFKEQ. The CDR3 runs 14 residues. Trimming left V 0 bases short and J 10 bases short, with 15 bases between.

The V call is TRBV4-2, the J call TRBJ1-1; no definite D call. The TCR was taken from a person aged 18 to 59 who received the Ad26.COV2.S COVID-19 vaccine or a placebo. Sample: peripheral blood, taken in a trial of Ad26.COV2.S vaccine versus placebo. The CDR3 bases are TGTGCCAGCAGCCAAGAAGAGACAACCCTTGCAGCTTTCTTT. Its protein is CASSQEETTLAAFF.